These 5 T cell receptor beta chains were all obtained from the same sample, sequenced in a study of blood T cell repertoires in COVID-19. This table comes from immunoSEQ multiplex PCR, and its TCRdb copy is limited to in-frame clones, with some not included. The data contain roughly 220,000 clones, approximately 85% of them singletons. The material sequenced was peripheral blood. The receptor source for this set is a woman of 80 years or more with COVID-19, enrolled during active disease.

This chain connects TRBV29-1 to TRBJ1-2; D remains unclear. The CDR3 has 12 amino acids. Germline values: CDR1 SQVTM, CDR2 ANQGSEA. V shed 7 bases and J shed 0 bases, with 9 bases lying between them. The CDR3 region is CSGATTNYGYTF. Here the CDR3 DNA reads TGCAGCGGGGCAACGACTAACTATGGCTACACCTTC.

In its sample, this clone was seen a few times. The gene calls are TRBV27 and TRBJ1-6; 8 bases fit TRBD1. With 5 bases clipped from V and 9 bases from J, the junction kept 9 bases outside the gene matches. This CDR3 contains 15 residues. Per the germline V gene, CDR1 is MNHEY and CDR2 is SMNVEV (reference sequence). This CDR3 is CASSQPGTGGSPLHF. CDR3 sequence (DNA): TGTGCCAGCAGTCAACCCGGGACAGGTGGTTCACCCCTCCACTTT.

The chain combines TRBV11-2 with TRBJ1-1; 7 nucleotides line up with TRBD1. CDR1 is SGHAT, CDR2 FQNNGV, per germline. The CDR3 totals 13 residues. Unmatched junction bases numbered 7, after V lost 4 bases and J lost 8 bases. This chain's CDR3 is CASSSTGVGEAFF. For the CDR3, the DNA is TGTGCCAGCAGCTCTACAGGGGTGGGAGAAGCTTTCTTT.

The chain is built from TRBV2 and TRBJ1-1, with D hard to call. CDR3 length: 11 residues. Trimming took 7 bases from V and 7 from J, leaving 10 bases between them. Germline V gene lookup returns CDR1 SNHLY and CDR2 FYNNEI. The CDR3 DNA reads as TGTGCCAGCACCAACACCCGTGAAGCTTTCTTT. This gives the protein CASTNTREAFF.

This clone showed up just a few times. DNA of the CDR3: TGTGCCAGCAGCCACCCCGGGACAGGGAATGAAAAACTGTTTTTT. This codes for CASSHPGTGNEKLFF. The rearrangement links TRBV4-2 to TRBJ1-4; the match to TRBD1 covers 9 bases. CDR1 and CDR2 from the germline V gene are LGHNA and YNFKEQ. The CDR3 has 15 amino acids. V gave up 3 bases and J gave up 5 bases; unmatched junction bases: 4.